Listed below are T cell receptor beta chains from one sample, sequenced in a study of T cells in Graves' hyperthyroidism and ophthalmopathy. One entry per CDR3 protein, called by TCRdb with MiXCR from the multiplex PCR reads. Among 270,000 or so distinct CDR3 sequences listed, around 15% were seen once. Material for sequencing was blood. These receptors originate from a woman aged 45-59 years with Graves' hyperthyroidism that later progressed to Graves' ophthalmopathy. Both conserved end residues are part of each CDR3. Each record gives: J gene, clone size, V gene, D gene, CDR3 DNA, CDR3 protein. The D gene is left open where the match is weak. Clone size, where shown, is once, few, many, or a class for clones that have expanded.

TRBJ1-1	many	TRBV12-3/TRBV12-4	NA	TGTGCCAGCCAAGACGGGGGGGTTACTGAAGCTTTCTTT	CASQDGGVTEAFF
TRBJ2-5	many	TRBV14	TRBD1	TGTGCCAGCAGCCAAGAAATAAACAGGGGGATTGAGACCCAGTACTTC	CASSQEINRGIETQYF
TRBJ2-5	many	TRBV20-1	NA	TGCAGTGCTACCCATCTACGGGCAGGGGATCCAGAGACCCAGTACTTC	CSATHLRAGDPETQYF
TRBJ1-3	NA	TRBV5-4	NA	TGTGCCAGCAGCCCGGGGGGCCCGGACTCTGGAAACACCATATATTTT	CASSPGGPDSGNTIYF
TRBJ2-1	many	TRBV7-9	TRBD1	TGTGCCAGCAGCTTTGACAGGGTGGGTAATGAGCAGTTCTTC	CASSFDRVGNEQFF
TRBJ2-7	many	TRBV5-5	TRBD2	TGTGCCAGCAGCTTGGTTCCGGGGGGCTACGAGCAGTACTTC	CASSLVPGGYEQYF
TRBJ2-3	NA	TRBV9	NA	TGTGCCAGCAGCTCCCTATCGGGGGATACGCAGTATTTT	CASSSLSGDTQYF
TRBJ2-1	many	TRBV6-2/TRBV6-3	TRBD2	TGTGCCAGCACCAAAATGGCGGGAGAGGGCGGTGAGCAGTTCTTC	CASTKMAGEGGEQFF
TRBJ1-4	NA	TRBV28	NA	TGTGCCAGCAGTGTACGGCCACGGATGAATGAAAAACTGTTTTTT	CASSVRPRMNEKLFF
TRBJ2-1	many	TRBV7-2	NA	TGTGCCAGCAGCTTAGTCGGGACAAACTACAATGAGCAGTTCTTC	CASSLVGTNYNEQFF
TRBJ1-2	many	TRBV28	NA	TGTGCCAGCAGGGACCGGGCTAGGGAGGGCTACACCTTC	CASRDRAREGYTF
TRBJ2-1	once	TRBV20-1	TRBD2	TGCAGTGCCCTAAAGACTAGCGGGGGGATGAATGAGCAGTTCTTC	CSALKTSGGMNEQFF
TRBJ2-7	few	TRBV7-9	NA	TGTGCCAGCAGCTTAGCGAGGGAAGGCTACGAGCAGTACTTC	CASSLAREGYEQYF
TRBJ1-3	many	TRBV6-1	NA	TGTGCCAGCAGTCCTCTGACAGGCTCTGGAAACACCATATATTTT	CASSPLTGSGNTIYF
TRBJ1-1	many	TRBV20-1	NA	TGCAGTGCTTCCACTCCAGCGAACACTGAAGCTTTCTTT	CSASTPANTEAFF
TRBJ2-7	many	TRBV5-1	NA	TGCGCCAGCAGCTTATGGGGATACGAGCAGTACTTC	CASSLWGYEQYF
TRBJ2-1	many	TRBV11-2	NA	TGTGCCAGCAGCTTAGATATCCGGGATACCTACAATGAGCAGTTCTTC	CASSLDIRDTYNEQFF
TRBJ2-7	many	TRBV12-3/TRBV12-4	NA	TGTGCCAGCAGCTACGGGACATACGAGCAGTACTTC	CASSYGTYEQYF
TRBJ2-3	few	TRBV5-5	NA	TGTGCCAGCAGCCCACCGCCCATAGCGGAGCCCCATACGCAGTATTTT	CASSPPPIAEPHTQYF
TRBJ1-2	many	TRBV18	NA	TGTGCCAGCTCACCACGGGAAGGGAATGGCTACACCTTC	CASSPREGNGYTF
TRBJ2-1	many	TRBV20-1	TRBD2	TGCAGTGCTAGACCGACTAGCGGGATAAGCTCCTACAATGAGCAGTTCTTC	CSARPTSGISSYNEQFF
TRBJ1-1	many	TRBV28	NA	TGTGCCAGCCATACGGGATCCGGGCAGTTTGAAGCTTTCTTT	CASHTGSGQFEAFF
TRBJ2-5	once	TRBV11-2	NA	TGTGCCAGCAGTTCCCCCGGGACCATTGAGACCCAGTACTTC	CASSSPGTIETQYF
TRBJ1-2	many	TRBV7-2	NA	TGTGCCAGCATCATAATCCCGGGGGCTCACTATGGCTACACCTTC	CASIIIPGAHYGYTF